This TCR beta chain is from a study of tumor and adjacent non-tumor tissue in lung cancer. Germline CDR1 is DFQATT and CDR2 is SNEGSKA (reference sequence). The CDR3 sequence is 12 residues long. A modified ARM-PCR protocol with three rounds of nested PCR amplified TCRbeta. TCRdb reanalysed the multiplex PCR reads using MiXCR and keeps one entry per CDR3 protein. The data contain more than 85,000 distinct CDR3 sequences, more than 55% of them singletons. RNA was extracted from bulk tissue without any cell sorting. This non-tumor lung sample came from over 3 cm beyond the tumor edge. In the case of this clonotype: One end of the junction varies from germline; a read error may be responsible.

The sample was distant non-tumor lung tissue. The chain couples TRBV20-1 to TRBJ2-1; TRBD1 matches 8 bases. The TCR was taken from a man aged 25-45 years with non-small cell lung cancer. DNA for the CDR3: TGCAGTGCCAAGGACAGGGTTAATGAGCAGCTCTTC. This gives the protein CSAKDRVNEQLF.